Below, one TCR beta chain is given with its context. Other DNA sequences of this sample code for an identical CDR3. Generated by immunoSEQ multiplex PCR, the TCRdb table keeps only in-frame clones and is missing some. The sample lists approximately 5,000 clones, around 79% occurring once. The germline gives CDR1 SGDLS, CDR2 YYNGEE. The CDR3 has 11 residues. With 4 bases removed from V and 4 bases from J, the gap between germline ends came to 5 bases. The source of the sample is a study of high-grade serous ovarian cancer treatment subgroups. The tumor samples were collected prior to definitive surgery or chemotherapy.

The chain recombines TRBV9 with TRBJ2-5, with D hard to call. This TCR derives from a human donor with high-grade serous ovarian cancer. Sequenced: tumor tissue. The CDR3 DNA reads TGTGCCAGCAGCAGAGGAGAGACCCAGTACTTC. Translation gives CASSRGETQYF. Using reference TRBV9 and TRBJ2-5 for the parts outside the CDR3, the full variable domain is DSGVTQTPKHLITATGQRVTLRCSPRSGDLSVYWYQQSLDQGLQFLIQYYNGEERAKGNILERFSAQQFPDLHSELNLSSLELGDSALYFCASSRGETQYFGPGTRLLVL.